Presented here are 2 T cell receptor beta chains from one specimen sequenced in a study of a mutant IDH1 vaccine in newly diagnosed glioma. Repertoires were generated with immunoSEQ multiplex PCR, while TCRdb's copy carries only in-frame clones and drops some. The sample shows some 80,000 clones, around 85% of them seen only once. The antigens for these receptors are not known. As to time point: week 23, last vaccination. With topical imiquimod, each dose of the vaccine consisted of 300 ug of mutant IDH1 20-mer peptide. This specimen consisted of PBMCs, obtained from a glioma patient whose treatment included an IDH1 peptide vaccine. These receptors were taken from a woman in her forties or fifties with glioma.

The CDR3 sequence is CASSEDWTGYQETQYF. The CDR3 coding sequence is TGTGCCAGCAGTGAAGATTGGACAGGCTACCAAGAGACCCAGTACTTC. This chain connects TRBV6-1 to TRBJ2-5; 7 nucleotides match TRBD1. The CDR3 has 16 residues. Germline V gene lookup returns CDR1 MNHNS and CDR2 SASEGT. With 1 base clipped from V and 0 bases from J, the junction kept 5 bases outside the gene matches.

The chain uses TRBV25-1 and TRBJ1-4; maybe TRBD1 (6 bases). In germline, CDR1 is MGHDK, CDR2 SYGVNS. Trimming removed 6 bases from V and 7 bases from J, with 6 bases in between. This CDR3 comprises 11 residues. The CDR3 protein is CASRTGEKLFF. The CDR3, as DNA: TGTGCCAGCAGGACAGGTGAAAAACTGTTTTTT.